One and the same sample provided the 22 T cell receptor beta chains below, sequenced in a study of blood T cell repertoires in COVID-19 (dated by TCRdb to 2020 to 2022). Receptors were amplified or captured by the immunoSEQ multiplex PCR assay. Imported from immuneACCESS, the table was reduced by TCRdb to in-frame sequences with V and J called. These copies leave out some clones; in studies compared against another copy, an unresolved V gene accounts for under half, and the cause of the remainder is not known. Counted in this sample were 150,000 to 200,000 clones; 65% to 80% of them appeared once. Roughly 20% of the sample goes to the ten largest clones. What was sequenced was PBMCs or T cells enriched from blood (not recorded which). The receptors stem from a woman aged 70-85 years in a cohort exposed to, infected with or recovered from COVID-19 (not recorded which).

This clone was counted between two and nine times. The chain combines TRBV4-2 with TRBJ1-6, with TRBD1 matching over 7 bases. The CDR3 runs to 16 residues. J gave up 7 bases and V 4 bases, and 10 bases lay outside the gene matches. Germline-derived CDR1 and CDR2 are LGHNA and YNFKEQ. This CDR3 reads CASSLEGTVGNSPLHF. CDR3 in DNA: TGTGCCAGCAGCCTGGAGGGGACAGTTGGCAATTCACCCCTCCACTTT.

This chain joins TRBV12-3 or TRBV12-4 and TRBJ1-5; D ambiguous. The ends were cut back, 1 base at V and 5 bases at J, with 6 bases in the middle. The CDR3 loop spans 13 amino acids. CDR3: CASSLVSYQPQHF. For the CDR3, the DNA is TGTGCCAGCAGTTTAGTGTCATATCAGCCCCAGCATTTT.

This clone was seen a few times. The chain links TRBV28 to TRBJ1-5; a possible D gene is TRBD1 (5 bases). CDR1 MDHEN and CDR2 SYDVKM come from the germline V gene. V lost 1 base, J lost 0 bases, and 19 bases lay in between. The CDR3 sequence is 19 residues long. DNA of the CDR3: TGTGCCAGCAGTTTATTAGCCGGCGGGGCAGGGAGTAGCAATCAGCCCCAGCATTTT. Amino acid sequence: CASSLLAGGAGSSNQPQHF.

The chain uses TRBV27 and TRBJ1-2; no clear D gene. The CDR3 sequence is 16 residues long. V lost 2 bases and J lost 5, with 18 bases in between. Germline-derived CDR1 and CDR2 are MNHEY and SMNVEV (reference sequence). CDR3 sequence: CASSLRPGGAPYGYTF. Written as DNA, the CDR3 is TGTGCCAGCAGTTTAAGACCCGGAGGAGCGCCGTATGGCTACACCTTC.

V is TRBV30 and J is TRBJ1-5, with D possibly matching TRBD1 (6 bases). Germline V gives CDR1 GTSNPN, CDR2 SVGIG (reference sequence). V lost 3 bases and J 6 bases, leaving 18 bases between the germline ends. The CDR3 length is 15 residues. CDR3 region: CAWSWGQGERQPQHF. CDR3 DNA: TGTGCCTGGAGCTGGGGGCAGGGTGAACGTCAGCCCCAGCATTTT.

This clone was picked up one time. The chain joins TRBV6-5 to TRBJ1-5, with D uncertain. The V gene's germline CDR1 is MNHEY and CDR2 SVGAGI. Trimming shortened V by 6 bases and J by 3 bases, and 6 bases separated the two germline ends. The CDR3 spans 12 residues. The chain's CDR3 is CASRRVNQPQHF. CDR3 nucleotides: TGTGCCAGCAGGAGGGTCAATCAGCCCCAGCATTTT.

The chain carries TRBV11-2 and TRBJ2-2; a possible D gene is TRBD2 (7 bases). CDR3 length equals 15 residues. Per germline, CDR1 SGHAT and CDR2 FQNNGV. V was shortened by 3 bases and J by 2 bases, with 10 bases between the two germline ends. The CDR3 sequence is CASSFRGANTGELFF. CDR3 in DNA: TGTGCCAGCAGCTTCCGGGGGGCAAACACCGGGGAGCTGTTTTTT.

The genes are TRBV19 and TRBJ1-1, with D perhaps TRBD1 (6 bases). The CDR3 has 15 residues. Germline CDR1 and CDR2: LNHDA and SQIVND (reference sequence). Trimming took off 7 bases at V and 3 bases at J, with 18 bases between the two ends. The CDR3: CASMQGFGGDTEAFF. CDR3 in DNA: TGTGCCAGTATGCAGGGGTTCGGGGGGGACACTGAAGCTTTCTTT. The variable domain in full, with the rest retrieved from reference TRBV19 and TRBJ1-1, is DGGITQSPKYLFRKEGQNVTLSCEQNLNHDAMYWYRQDPGQGLRLIYYSQIVNDFQKGDIAEGYSVSREKKESFPLTVTSAQKNPTAFYLCASMQGFGGDTEAFFGQGTRLTVV.

The rearrangement links TRBV19 to TRBJ2-1, with D unresolved. Germline CDR1 LNHDA, CDR2 SQIVND (reference sequence). This CDR3 is built from 14 residues. Trimming took 5 bases from V and 6 from J, leaving 14 bases between them. This CDR3 is CASSPLSLGNEQFF. CDR3 nucleotides: TGTGCCAGTAGTCCACTAAGCTTGGGCAATGAGCAGTTCTTC.

The count of this clone is one. The CDR3 DNA sequence: TGTGCCGGGCAGGCTGGGGCAGGTTATGGCTACACCTTC. Its translation: CAGQAGAGYGYTF. The chain is built from TRBV28 and TRBJ1-2; the D gene is possibly TRBD1 (5 bases). The CDR3 runs to 13 residues. The V end lost 11 bases, the J end lost 5 bases, and 18 bases lay between the germline ends. CDR1 is MDHEN, CDR2 SYDVKM, per germline.

The chain employs TRBV28 and TRBJ1-4; 10 bases are a match to TRBD1. With V trimmed by 1 base and J by 8 bases, 1 base remained unmatched. Germline V gene lookup returns CDR1 MDHEN and CDR2 SYDVKM. The CDR3 totals 14 residues. CDR3 bases: TGTGCCAGCAGTTTATCGGGACAGGGGGAAAAACTGTTTTTT. It codes for CASSLSGQGEKLFF.

This rearrangement joins TRBV28 to TRBJ2-3; D gene uncertain. CDR3 length equals 13 residues. Trimming pared 6 bases from V and 1 base from J, leaving 8 bases between. Germline V gene sequence: CDR1 MDHEN, CDR2 SYDVKM. The CDR3 reads CASSPGGTDTQYF. The DNA of the CDR3 is TGTGCCAGCAGCCCCGGTGGCACAGATACGCAGTATTTT. Full variable domain (outside the CDR3, taken from reference TRBV28 and TRBJ2-3): DVKVTQSSRYLVKRTGEKVFLECVQDMDHENMFWYRQDPGLGLRLIYFSYDVKMKEKGDIPEGYSVSREKKERFSLILESASTNQTSMYLCASSPGGTDTQYFGPGTRLTVL.

The rearrangement uses TRBV5-1 and TRBJ2-1, with 11 positions matching TRBD1. The CDR3 extends over 14 amino acids. V shed 4 bases, J shed 12 bases, and the junction held 9 bases outside the gene matches. CDR1 SGHRS and CDR2 YFSETQ come from the germline V gene. The CDR3 DNA follows: TGCGCCAGCAGCGCCGGGACAGGGGGTGGTGGGCAGTTCTTC. Amino acid sequence: CASSAGTGGGGQFF.

This clone was seen a few times. The chain uses TRBV20-1 and TRBJ1-1; the match to TRBD1 covers 7 bases. V shed 3 bases and J 6 bases; nucleotides not matched to a gene: 4. CDR1 and CDR2 from the germline V gene are DFQATT and SNEGSKA (reference sequence). The CDR3 sequence is 12 residues long. CDR3 protein: CSASTQGAEAFF. Here the CDR3 DNA reads TGCAGTGCTAGTACCCAGGGGGCTGAAGCTTTCTTT.

The chain uses TRBV5-8 and TRBJ2-5; a possible D gene is TRBD1 (5 bases). The germline V and J ends were trimmed by 5 bases and 0 bases, with 11 bases remaining between them. The CDR3 sequence is 14 residues long. Germline V gene sequence: CDR1 SGHTS, CDR2 YDEGEE. The CDR3 is CASRAQGYQETQYF. DNA for the CDR3: TGTGCCAGCAGGGCCCAGGGCTACCAAGAGACCCAGTACTTC.

The J gene is TRBJ2-3, the V gene TRBV5-4; no clear D. From germline, CDR1 is SGHNT and CDR2 YYREEE (reference sequence). V lost 3 bases, J lost 3 bases, and 14 bases lay in between. This CDR3 contains 15 residues. CDR3 loop: CASSSRLRETDTQYF. CDR3 nucleotides: TGTGCCAGCAGCTCCCGGTTAAGAGAGACAGATACGCAGTATTTT.

The V gene is TRBV5-8, the J gene TRBJ2-1; D may be TRBD1 (6 bases). Germline CDR1 reads SGHTS; CDR2 reads YDEGEE. The length of the CDR3 is 15 residues. Deletions cut 4 bases from V and 6 bases from J, with 17 bases between. CDR3 DNA: TGTGCCAGCAGCCCGGTGGTTTACAGGGCCAATGAGCAGTTCTTC. This codes for CASSPVVYRANEQFF.

This sequence joins TRBV29-1 and TRBJ1-1, with 8 bases matching TRBD1. The CDR3 is 13 amino acids. Germline loops: CDR1 SQVTM, CDR2 ANQGSEA. With V trimmed by 0 bases and J by 10 bases, 7 bases remained unmatched. The CDR3 DNA is TGCAGCGTTGAAGATCGGTACGGGACAGGAGCTTTCTTT. Residues: CSVEDRYGTGAFF.

The chain employs TRBV7-8 and TRBJ2-1; TRBD2 agrees at 12 bases. From germline, CDR1 is SGHVS and CDR2 FQNEAQ. CDR3 length: 13 residues. The V segment lost 1 base and the J segment 14 bases; nucleotides outside the gene matches: 3. The CDR3 spells CASSLGLAGDEFF. The CDR3 bases are TGTGCCAGCAGCTTAGGACTAGCGGGAGATGAGTTCTTC.

The chain is built from TRBV21-1 and TRBJ1-2; TRBD1, the table's D call, was not compared with the DNA. TRBV21-1 is described as a pseudogene. The CDR3 spans 12 residues. The CDR3 region is CASTGHNHGYTF. In nucleotides, the CDR3 is TGTGCCAGCACCGGACACAACCATGGCTACACCTTC.

The CDR3 sequence is CASSETGSGNTGELFF. DNA of the CDR3: TGTGCCAGCAGTGAAACGGGTAGCGGGAACACCGGGGAGCTGTTTTTT. The J gene is TRBJ2-2, the V gene TRBV2; possible D gene TRBD2, 6 bases. The CDR3 contains 16 residues. V lost 2 bases, J lost 1 base, and 11 bases lay in between. Per germline, CDR1 SNHLY and CDR2 FYNNEI.

The chain uses TRBV9 and TRBJ1-4, with 8 bases lining up with TRBD1. V lost 3 bases and J lost 7; bases outside the gene matches: 11. Looked up from germline, CDR1 is SGDLS and CDR2 is YYNGEE. The CDR3 has 16 amino acids. The CDR3 DNA is TGTGCCAGCAGCGAGGGAGGACAGGGAGGGAGTGAAAAACTGTTTTTT. This sequence encodes CASSEGGQGGSEKLFF. The whole variable domain, remainder taken from reference TRBV9 and TRBJ1-4, is DSGVTQTPKHLITATGQRVTLRCSPRSGDLSVYWYQQSLDQGLQFLIQYYNGEERAKGNILERFSAQQFPDLHSELNLSSLELGDSALYFCASSEGGQGGSEKLFFGSGTQLSVL.